Listed below are T cell receptor beta chains from one sample, sequenced in a study of T cells in Graves' hyperthyroidism and ophthalmopathy. From the multiplex PCR reads, TCRdb called clonotypes with MiXCR, one entry per CDR3 protein. The data contain about 590,000 distinct CDR3 sequences, around a sixth of them singletons. The sample consisted of blood. The receptors derive from a woman aged 30 to 39 with Graves' hyperthyroidism. Both conserved end residues are part of each CDR3. Fields, in order: clone size, J gene, V gene, D gene, CDR3 protein, CDR3 DNA. The D gene is left open where the match is weak. A clone size is listed for some rows: how often the clone was seen (once, few, many), or a class if it is expanded.

.,TRBJ2-1,TRBV4-3,TRBD2,CASSQRTSGMSSYNEQFF,TGCGCCAGCAGCCAGCGGACTAGCGGGATGAGCTCCTACAATGAGCAGTTCTTC
few,TRBJ1-2,TRBV19,TRBD1,CASSLSRTGLYGYTF,TGTGCCAGTAGCTTGTCCCGGACAGGACTTTATGGCTACACCTTC
.,TRBJ2-6,TRBV27,.,CASSHAGANVLTF,TGTGCCAGCAGTCATGCGGGGGCCAACGTCCTGACTTTC
few,TRBJ2-7,TRBV19,.,CASSISGSTYEQYF,TGTGCCAGTAGTATCAGCGGATCTACCTACGAGCAGTACTTC
.,TRBJ2-1,TRBV28,.,CASSLARISYNEQFF,TGTGCCAGCAGTTTAGCGAGAATCTCCTACAATGAGCAGTTCTTC
few,TRBJ2-2,TRBV10-3,TRBD2,CAISESDVLAGDTGELFF,TGTGCCATCAGTGAGTCCGATGTACTAGCGGGAGACACCGGGGAGCTGTTTTTT
many,TRBJ2-7,TRBV28,.,CASSLYYEQYF,TGTGCCAGCAGCCTCTACTACGAGCAGTACTTC
many,TRBJ2-7,TRBV30,.,CAWSDGIYEQYF,TGTGCCTGGAGTGACGGGATCTACGAGCAGTACTTC
many,TRBJ2-3,TRBV7-9,TRBD2,CASSSGTSVFPDTQYF,TGTGCCAGCAGCTCAGGGACTAGCGTGTTCCCAGATACGCAGTATTTT
.,TRBJ2-7,TRBV4-1,.,CASSQEAGSAYEQYF,TGCGCCAGCAGCCAGGAAGCGGGCTCGGCCTACGAGCAGTACTTC
many,TRBJ2-7,TRBV29-1,.,CSVFTRANYEQYF,TGCAGCGTGTTTACCAGAGCGAACTACGAGCAGTACTTC
few,TRBJ2-2,TRBV27,.,CASSLSPATGELFF,TGTGCCAGCAGTTTATCGCCAGCCACCGGGGAGCTGTTTTTT
.,TRBJ2-1,TRBV5-1,TRBD1,CASSFKGTEDEQFF,TGCGCCAGCAGCTTTAAAGGGACAGAGGATGAGCAGTTCTTC
few,TRBJ2-1,TRBV27,TRBD2,CASSPGLALLNEQFF,TGTGCCAGCAGTCCTGGACTAGCCCTTCTCAATGAGCAGTTCTTC
few,TRBJ1-1,TRBV6-2/TRBV6-3,TRBD1,CASSRQGARTEAFF,TGTGCCAGCAGCAGACAGGGCGCGCGGACTGAAGCTTTCTTT
many,TRBJ2-3,TRBV3-1,TRBD2,CASSRSGRDVADTQYF,TGTGCCAGCAGCCGTAGCGGGAGAGACGTGGCAGATACGCAGTATTTT
.,TRBJ2-3,TRBV7-9,.,CASSLTDPTDTQYF,TGTGCCAGCAGCTTAACGGACCCCACAGATACGCAGTATTTT
many,TRBJ1-4,TRBV30,.,CAWSGSGAKNEKLFF,TGTGCCTGGAGTGGGTCCGGGGCCAAAAATGAAAAACTGTTTTTT
.,TRBJ2-1,TRBV7-3,.,CASSPTGVGNEQFF,TGTGCCAGCAGCCCCACAGGAGTGGGGAATGAGCAGTTCTTC
.,TRBJ2-3,TRBV7-9,.,CASSRLFAATDTQYF,TGTGCCAGCAGCCGCCTCTTTGCGGCCACAGATACGCAGTATTTT
.,TRBJ1-3,TRBV18,.,CASSHRDPGNTIYF,TGTGCCAGCTCACACCGGGACCCTGGAAACACCATATATTTT
few,TRBJ1-1,TRBV6-1,.,CASRRGRGTEAFF,TGTGCCAGCAGGCGGGGGCGCGGGACTGAAGCTTTCTTT
few,TRBJ2-6,TRBV6-1,.,CASNQESTGIYSGANVLTF,TGTGCCAGCAACCAGGAGTCAACAGGGATCTACTCTGGGGCCAACGTCCTGACTTTC
many,TRBJ2-7,TRBV2,.,CASGVGVREQYF,TGTGCCAGTGGGGTTGGGGTGCGCGAGCAGTACTTC
many,TRBJ1-1,TRBV5-1,TRBD1,CASSLVAGTGNEAFF,TGCGCCAGCAGCTTGGTTGCCGGGACAGGGAATGAAGCTTTCTTT
many,TRBJ1-5,TRBV2,TRBD1,CASSYQGAAQHF,TGTGCCAGCAGTTACCAGGGGGCGGCACAGCATTTT
.,TRBJ2-7,TRBV2,.,CASRQTTGYDEQYF,TGTGCCAGCAGACAAACGACTGGTTACGATGAGCAGTACTTC
.,TRBJ2-4,TRBV5-4,TRBD2,CASSSGGGLAKNIQYF,TGTGCCAGCAGCTCAGGCGGGGGACTAGCCAAAAACATTCAGTACTTC
.,TRBJ2-7,TRBV19,.,CASSIQRASAYEQYF,TGTGCCAGTAGTATTCAGAGGGCTAGCGCCTACGAGCAGTACTTC
many,TRBJ2-7,TRBV13,.,CASSATSYEQYF,TGTGCCAGCAGCGCGACTAGTTACGAGCAGTACTTC
few,TRBJ2-7,TRBV19,.,CASSITSSYEQYF,TGTGCCAGTAGTATAACTAGCTCCTACGAGCAGTACTTC
.,TRBJ2-7,TRBV20-1,TRBD2,CSAPGLGPHEQYF,TGCAGTGCGCCGGGACTAGGGCCCCACGAGCAGTACTTC
.,TRBJ2-1,TRBV9,TRBD2,CASSVGTSGLNEQFF,TGTGCCAGCAGCGTAGGGACTAGCGGCCTTAATGAGCAGTTCTTC
.,TRBJ1-2,TRBV7-9,TRBD1,CASSTSAPGGDGYTF,TGTGCCAGCAGCACTAGCGCTCCAGGGGGGGATGGCTACACCTTC
few,TRBJ1-1,TRBV6-1,TRBD1,CASDRVTEAFF,TGTGCCAGTGACAGGGTTACTGAAGCTTTCTTT
many,TRBJ1-1,TRBV30,.,CAWRTVVAFF,TGTGCCTGGAGAACAGTAGTAGCTTTCTTT
many,TRBJ2-1,TRBV11-2,TRBD2,CASSLETSGRFDEQFF,TGTGCCAGCAGCCTTGAGACTAGCGGGAGGTTCGATGAGCAGTTCTTC
few,TRBJ2-7,TRBV5-6,.,CASSLASGLGNF,TGTGCCAGCAGCTTGGCCAGTGGTCTCGGGAACTTC
few,TRBJ2-3,TRBV6-5,.,CASSYSRGVDTQYF,TGTGCCAGCAGTTACTCCCGAGGGGTAGATACGCAGTATTTT
many,TRBJ2-1,TRBV28,TRBD1,CASSILPGTGEDEQFF,TGTGCCAGCAGTATCCTCCCCGGGACAGGGGAGGATGAGCAGTTCTTC
few,TRBJ1-1,TRBV27,.,CASSLSRAEAEAFF,TGTGCCAGCAGTTTATCCAGGGCAGAGGCTGAAGCTTTCTTT
many,TRBJ1-4,TRBV4-3,.,CASSQDTQGNNEKLFF,TGCGCCAGCAGCCAAGATACGCAGGGTAATAATGAAAAACTGTTTTTT
many,TRBJ1-2,TRBV6-1,TRBD1,CASSSTGQGRKGYTF,TGTGCCAGCAGTTCCACGGGACAGGGAAGAAAGGGCTACACCTTC
few,TRBJ2-1,TRBV20-1,.,CSAIGDNEQFF,TGCAGTGCTATTGGGGATAATGAGCAGTTCTTC
.,TRBJ2-6,TRBV28,TRBD1,CASSGTGISGANALTF,TGTGCCAGCTCTGGGACAGGGATCTCTGGGGCCAACGCCCTGACTTTC